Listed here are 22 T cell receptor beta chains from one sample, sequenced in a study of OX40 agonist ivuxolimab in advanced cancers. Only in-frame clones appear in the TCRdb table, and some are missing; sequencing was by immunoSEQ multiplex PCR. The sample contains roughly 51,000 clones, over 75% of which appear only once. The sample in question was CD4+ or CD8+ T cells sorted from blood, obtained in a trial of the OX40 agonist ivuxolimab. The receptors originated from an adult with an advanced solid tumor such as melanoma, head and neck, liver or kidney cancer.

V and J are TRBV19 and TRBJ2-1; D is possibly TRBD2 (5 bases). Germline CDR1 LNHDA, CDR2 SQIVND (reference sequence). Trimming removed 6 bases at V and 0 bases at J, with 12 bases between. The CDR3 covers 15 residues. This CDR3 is CASSSSGSSYNEQFF. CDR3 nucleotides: TGTGCCAGTAGCTCTTCGGGGAGCTCCTACAATGAGCAGTTCTTC.

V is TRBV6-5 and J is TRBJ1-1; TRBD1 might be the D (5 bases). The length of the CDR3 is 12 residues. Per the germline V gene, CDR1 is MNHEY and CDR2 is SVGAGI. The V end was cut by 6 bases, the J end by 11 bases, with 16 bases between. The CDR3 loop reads CASSPRGIWAFF. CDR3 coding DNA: TGTGCCAGCAGCCCACGGGGGATTTGGGCTTTCTTT.

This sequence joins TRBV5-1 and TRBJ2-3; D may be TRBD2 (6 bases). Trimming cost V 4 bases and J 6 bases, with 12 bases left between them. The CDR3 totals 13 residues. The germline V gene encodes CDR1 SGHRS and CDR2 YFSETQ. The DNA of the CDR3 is TGCGCCAGCAGCATAGCGGATCAGGATACGCAGTATTTT. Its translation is CASSIADQDTQYF. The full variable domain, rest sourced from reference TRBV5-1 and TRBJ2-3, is KAGVTQTPRYLIKTRGQQVTLSCSPISGHRSVSWYQQTPGQGLQFLFEYFSETQRNKGNFPGRFSGRQFSNSRSEMNVSTLELGDSALYLCASSIADQDTQYFGPGTRLTVL.

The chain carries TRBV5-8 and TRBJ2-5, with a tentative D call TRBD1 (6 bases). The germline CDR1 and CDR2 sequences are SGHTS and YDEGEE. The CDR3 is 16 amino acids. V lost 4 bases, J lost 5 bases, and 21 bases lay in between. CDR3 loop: CASSTTGMGIGETQYF. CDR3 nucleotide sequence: TGTGCCAGCAGCACTACAGGGATGGGAATTGGGGAGACCCAGTACTTC.

In DNA, the CDR3 is TGTGCCAGCAGCACCCTTAACACTGAAGCTTTCTTT. It encodes CASSTLNTEAFF. The chain uses TRBV21-1 and TRBJ1-1. TRBV21-1 is a documented pseudogene. The CDR3 consists of 12 residues.

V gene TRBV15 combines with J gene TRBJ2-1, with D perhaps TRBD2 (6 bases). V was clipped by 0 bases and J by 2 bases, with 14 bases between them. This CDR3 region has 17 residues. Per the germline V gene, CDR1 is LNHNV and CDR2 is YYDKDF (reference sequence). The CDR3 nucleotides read TGTGCCACCAGCAGAGAGGAAGCGGTAGCGGCCTACAATGAGCAGTTCTTC. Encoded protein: CATSREEAVAAYNEQFF.

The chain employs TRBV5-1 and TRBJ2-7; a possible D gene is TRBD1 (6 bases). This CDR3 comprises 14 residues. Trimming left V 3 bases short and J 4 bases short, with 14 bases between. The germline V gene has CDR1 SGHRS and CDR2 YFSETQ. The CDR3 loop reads CASSSTTGSYEQYF. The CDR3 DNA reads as TGCGCCAGCAGCTCAACGACAGGTTCTTACGAGCAGTACTTC.

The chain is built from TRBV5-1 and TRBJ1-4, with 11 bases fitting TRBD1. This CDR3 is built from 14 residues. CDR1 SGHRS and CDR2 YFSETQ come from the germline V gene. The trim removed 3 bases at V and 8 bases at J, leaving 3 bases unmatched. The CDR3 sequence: CASSWTGGGEKLFF. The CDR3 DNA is TGCGCCAGCAGCTGGACAGGGGGCGGGGAAAAACTGTTTTTT.

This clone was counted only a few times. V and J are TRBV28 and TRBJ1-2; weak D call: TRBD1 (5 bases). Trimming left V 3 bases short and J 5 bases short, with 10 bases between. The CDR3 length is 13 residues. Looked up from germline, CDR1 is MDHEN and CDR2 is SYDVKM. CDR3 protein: CASSLGSGYGYTF. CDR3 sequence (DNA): TGTGCCAGCAGTTTGGGGTCAGGGTATGGCTACACCTTC.

CDR3 sequence (DNA): TGTGCCAGTAGTACGGGGGAGGTCCGTCGCTATGAGCAGTTCTTC. It specifies CASSTGEVRRYEQFF. The chain links TRBV19 to TRBJ2-1, with D possibly matching TRBD2 (6 bases). V gave up 4 bases and J gave up 8 bases, with 18 bases separating them. The CDR3 has 15 amino acids. Germline assignment: CDR1 LNHDA and CDR2 SQIVND (reference sequence).

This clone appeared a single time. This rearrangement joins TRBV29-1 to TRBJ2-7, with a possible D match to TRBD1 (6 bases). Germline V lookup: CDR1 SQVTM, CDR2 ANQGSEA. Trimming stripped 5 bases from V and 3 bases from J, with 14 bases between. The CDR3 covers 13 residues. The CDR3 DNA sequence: TGCAGCGTTCTTGGGGGCCCTAGCTACGAGCAGTACTTC. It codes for CSVLGGPSYEQYF.

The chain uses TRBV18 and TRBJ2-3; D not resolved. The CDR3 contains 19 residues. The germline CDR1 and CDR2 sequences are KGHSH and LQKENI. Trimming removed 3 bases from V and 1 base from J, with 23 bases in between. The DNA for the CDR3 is TGTGCCAGCTCACCCCGTGGCAACAGTTGGTCTTCTGGCACAGATACGCAGTATTTT. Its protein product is CASSPRGNSWSSGTDTQYF. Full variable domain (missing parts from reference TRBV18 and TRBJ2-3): NAGVMQNPRHLVRRRGQEARLRCSPMKGHSHVYWYRQLPEEGLKFMVYLQKENIIDESGMPKERFSAEFPKEGPSILRIQQVVRGDSAAYFCASSPRGNSWSSGTDTQYFGPGTRLTVL.

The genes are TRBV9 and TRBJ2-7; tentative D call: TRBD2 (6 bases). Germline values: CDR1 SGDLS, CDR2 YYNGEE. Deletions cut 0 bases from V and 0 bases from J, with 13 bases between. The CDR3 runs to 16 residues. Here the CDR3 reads CASSVGGDGSSYEQYF. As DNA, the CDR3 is TGTGCCAGCAGCGTAGGGGGTGACGGGAGCTCCTACGAGCAGTACTTC.

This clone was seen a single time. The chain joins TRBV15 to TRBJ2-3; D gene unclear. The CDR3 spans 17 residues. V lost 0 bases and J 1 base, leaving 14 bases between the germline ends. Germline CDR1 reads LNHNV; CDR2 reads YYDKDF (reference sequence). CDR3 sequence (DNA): TGTGCCACCAGCAGAGATTCGGTCGGAGAAGGCACAGATACGCAGTATTTT. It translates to CATSRDSVGEGTDTQYF.

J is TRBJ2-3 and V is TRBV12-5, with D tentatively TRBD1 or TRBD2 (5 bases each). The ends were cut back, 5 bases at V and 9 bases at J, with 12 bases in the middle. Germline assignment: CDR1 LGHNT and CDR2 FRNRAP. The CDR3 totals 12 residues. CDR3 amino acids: CASGPDWGTQYF. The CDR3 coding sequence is TGTGCTAGTGGTCCCGACTGGGGGACGCAGTATTTT.

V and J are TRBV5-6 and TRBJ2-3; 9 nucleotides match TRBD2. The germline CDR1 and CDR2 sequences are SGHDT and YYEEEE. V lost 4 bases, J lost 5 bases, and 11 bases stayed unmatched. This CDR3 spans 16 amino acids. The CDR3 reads CASSERGTSPLDTQYF. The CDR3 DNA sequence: TGTGCCAGCAGCGAGCGAGGGACTAGCCCCTTAGATACGCAGTATTTT. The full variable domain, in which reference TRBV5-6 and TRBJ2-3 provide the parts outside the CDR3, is DAGVTQSPTHLIKTRGQQVTLRCSPKSGHDTVSWYQQALGQGPQFIFQYYEEEERQRGNFPDRFSGHQFPNYSSELNVNALLLGDSALYLCASSERGTSPLDTQYFGPGTRLTVL.

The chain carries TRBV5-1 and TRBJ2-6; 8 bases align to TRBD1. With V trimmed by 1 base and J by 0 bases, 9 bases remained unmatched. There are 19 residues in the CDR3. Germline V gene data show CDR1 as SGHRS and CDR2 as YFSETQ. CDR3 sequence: CASSLWGTGFLSGANVLTF. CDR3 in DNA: TGCGCCAGCAGCTTGTGGGGGACAGGTTTTCTCTCTGGGGCCAACGTCCTGACTTTC.

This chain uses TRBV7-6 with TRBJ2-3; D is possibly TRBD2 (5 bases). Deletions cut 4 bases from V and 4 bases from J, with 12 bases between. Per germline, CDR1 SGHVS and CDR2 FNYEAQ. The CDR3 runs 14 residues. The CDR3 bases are TGTGCCAGCAGCTCGAGCGGAGTGTCAGATACGCAGTATTTT. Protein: CASSSSGVSDTQYF.

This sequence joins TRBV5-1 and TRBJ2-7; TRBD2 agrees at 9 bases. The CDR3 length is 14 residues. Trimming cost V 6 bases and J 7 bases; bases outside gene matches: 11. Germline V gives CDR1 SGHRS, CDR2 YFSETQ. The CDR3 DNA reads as TGCGCCAGCACCGGCCCCGCGGGAGGGGGGGAGCAGTACTTC. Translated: CASTGPAGGGEQYF.

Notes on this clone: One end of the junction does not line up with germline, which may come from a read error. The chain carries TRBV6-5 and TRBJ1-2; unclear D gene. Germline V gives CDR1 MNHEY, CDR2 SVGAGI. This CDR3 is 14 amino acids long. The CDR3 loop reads CVSKQLSANYGYTF. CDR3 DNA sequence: TGTGTCAGCAAGCAGTTGTCAGCTAACTATGGCTACACCTTC.

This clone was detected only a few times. The CDR3 DNA sequence: TGTGCCAGCAGTGCCCGCAACGGGGATACGCAGTATTTT. This encodes CASSARNGDTQYF. J is TRBJ2-3 and V is TRBV2; D ambiguous. The CDR3 sequence is 13 residues long. The ends were cut back, 4 bases at V and 6 bases at J, with 11 bases in the middle. Looked up from germline, CDR1 is SNHLY and CDR2 is FYNNEI.

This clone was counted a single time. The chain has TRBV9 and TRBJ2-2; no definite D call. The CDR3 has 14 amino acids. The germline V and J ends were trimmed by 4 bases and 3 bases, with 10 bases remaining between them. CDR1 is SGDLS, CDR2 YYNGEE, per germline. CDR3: CASSIQQHTGELFF. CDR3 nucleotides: TGTGCCAGCAGCATCCAACAGCACACCGGGGAGCTGTTTTTT.